A selection of T cell receptor beta chains follows, all from one sample in a study of shared clonotypes between healthy human individuals. Clones were read by immunoSEQ multiplex PCR, and TCRdb kept only the in-frame ones, dropping some. The data show 300,000 to 400,000 clones, with 80% to 90% seen just once and 15% to 20% held by the top ten. The specimen sequenced was memory CD8+ T cells sorted from blood. The receptors come from a man aged 18 to 35 in good health. Each CDR3 is given with its conserved first and last residue. The order of the fields is J gene, V gene, clone size, D gene, CDR3 DNA, CDR3 protein. The D gene is left open where the match is weak. The size entry is marked missing in some rows and otherwise reads once, few, many or a size class.

TRBJ1-5 | TRBV27 | few | NA | TGTGCCAGCAGTTTATTGGGAACAGGGATTAAATCGGCCCAGCATTTT | CASSLLGTGIKSAQHF
TRBJ2-2 | TRBV6-1 | NA | NA | TGTGCCAGCGCTTTTGGGAAAGGCACCGGGGAGCTGTTTTTT | CASAFGKGTGELFF
TRBJ2-7 | TRBV2 | NA | NA | TGTGCCCTAGGATCCGGATACGAGCAGTACTTC | CALGSGYEQYF
TRBJ2-7 | TRBV5-6 | NA | NA | TGTGCCAGCAGCTTAGGGCCAGGGCACGAGCAGTACTTC | CASSLGPGHEQYF
TRBJ1-2 | TRBV27 | NA | TRBD1 | TGTGCCAGCAGCACGGACAGGGGTGGAGCTAACTATGGCTACACCTTC | CASSTDRGGANYGYTF
TRBJ1-1 | TRBV14 | NA | NA | TGTGCCAGCAGCCAAGGAGACACCTGGCGGGTTGGCACTGAAGCTTTCTTT | CASSQGDTWRVGTEAFF
TRBJ1-2 | TRBV6-1 | NA | NA | TGTGCCAGCAGTGAATTCCAAGCTAACTATGGCTACACCTTC | CASSEFQANYGYTF
TRBJ1-1 | TRBV5-6 | NA | NA | TGTGCCAGCAGCGGGGTAGACGAGGAGGCCACTGAAGCTTTCTTT | CASSGVDEEATEAFF
TRBJ2-1 | TRBV4-3 | few | TRBD2 | TGCGCCAGCAGCCACACAACTAGCGGGAGGGCAAATGAGCAGTTCTTC | CASSHTTSGRANEQFF
TRBJ2-7 | TRBV7-9 | NA | NA | TGTGCCAGCAGCTCCCCGGGAGTCGGCTACGAGCAGTACTTC | CASSSPGVGYEQYF
TRBJ2-2 | TRBV12-5 | NA | NA | TGTGCTAGTGGTTTGTCCGGGAGAGGAATGTCCGGGGAGCTGTTTTTT | CASGLSGRGMSGELFF
TRBJ1-3 | TRBV7-8 | NA | NA | TGTGCCAGCAGTAGCACAGAGGCTGGAAACACCATATATTTT | CASSSTEAGNTIYF
TRBJ2-7 | TRBV7-8 | NA | TRBD1 | TGTGCCAGCACCTTACTGGGACAGGGGGACTACGAGCAGTACTTC | CASTLLGQGDYEQYF
TRBJ1-1 | TRBV9 | once | NA | TGTGCCAGCAGCGCCTCGGTTTTGGCGGATGACACTGAAGCTTTCTTT | CASSASVLADDTEAFF
TRBJ2-4 | TRBV19 | NA | NA | TGTGCCAGTAGTATACTCCAGGGAGACATTCAGTACTTC | CASSILQGDIQYF
TRBJ2-7 | TRBV2 | NA | TRBD1 | TGTGCCAGCAGTGATGACAGGGGGTGGGAGCAGTACTTC | CASSDDRGWEQYF
TRBJ1-2 | TRBV4-3 | NA | NA | TGCGCCAGCAGCCAAGATCGGGTTGGCGTTTATGGCTACACCTTC | CASSQDRVGVYGYTF